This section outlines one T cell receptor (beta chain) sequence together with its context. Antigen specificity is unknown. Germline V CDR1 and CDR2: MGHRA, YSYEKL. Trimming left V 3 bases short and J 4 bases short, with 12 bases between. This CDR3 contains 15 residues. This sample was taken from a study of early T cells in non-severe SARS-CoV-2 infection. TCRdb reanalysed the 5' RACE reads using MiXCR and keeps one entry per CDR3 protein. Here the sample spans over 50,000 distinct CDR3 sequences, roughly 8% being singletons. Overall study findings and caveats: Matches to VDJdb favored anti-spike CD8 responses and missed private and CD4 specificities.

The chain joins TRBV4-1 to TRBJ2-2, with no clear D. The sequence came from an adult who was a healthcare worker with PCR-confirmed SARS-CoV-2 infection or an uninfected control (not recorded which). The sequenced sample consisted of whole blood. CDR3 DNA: TGCGCCAGCAGCCATCCTACTACCTTCACCGGGGAGCTGTTTTTT. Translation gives CASSHPTTFTGELFF.